These T cell receptor beta chains were read from a single sample in a study of CD8+CD57+ T cells in acquired aplastic anemia. TCRdb reprocessed the reads via MiXCR and lists one record per CDR3 protein. Among approximately 80,000 distinct CDR3 sequences listed, roughly 72% were seen once. Sequencing was done on a sample of sorted CD4+, CD8+, or CD8+CD57+ T cells (not recorded which) from PBMCs. The receptors were gathered from a human donor with aplastic anemia. CDR3s include the opening cysteine and the closing phenylalanine or tryptophan. The D gene is left open where the match is weak. Clone size is not always given. Where it is, it says once, few, many or a class for expanded clones.

clone_size	d_call	cdr3_length	j_call	v_call	cdr3_nt	cdr3_aa
NA	TRBD2	13	TRBJ2-5	TRBV7-6	TGTGCCAGCACCCCGGCGGGGGGAGAGACCCAGTACTTC	CASTPAGGETQYF
once	TRBD1	15	TRBJ2-5	TRBV7-2	TGTGCCAGCAGCTCCCAACCTGTACAGGGGGAGACCCAGTACTTC	CASSSQPVQGETQYF
few	NA	12	TRBJ1-1	TRBV24-1	TGTGCCACCAGTGATTTGATGGGTGAAGCTTTCTTT	CATSDLMGEAFF
NA	TRBD1	17	TRBJ2-1	TRBV24-1	TGTGCCACCAGTGCCCACTCCGGACAGGGAAATCCCAATGAGCAGTTCTTC	CATSAHSGQGNPNEQFF
once	NA	16	TRBJ2-5	TRBV7-7	TGTGCTAGCAGCTTAGTGCTCAGTTGGGGACACGAGACCCAGTACTTC	CASSLVLSWGHETQYF
NA	NA	12	TRBJ1-1	TRBV9	TGTGCCAGCAGGGAAATGAACACTGAAGCTTTCTTT	CASREMNTEAFF
NA	NA	15	TRBJ2-2	TRBV7-3	TGTGCCAGCAGCCTGTCCGCGGGGAACACCGGGGAGCTGTTTTTT	CASSLSAGNTGELFF
NA	NA	13	TRBJ1-4	TRBV20-1	TGCAGTGGAAACGGGGCCATTAATGAAAAACTGTTTTTT	CSGNGAINEKLFF
NA	NA	14	TRBJ2-5	TRBV19	TGTGCCAGTAGTATAGGGCAAGGGGCGGAGACCCAGTACTTC	CASSIGQGAETQYF
NA	NA	11	TRBJ1-2	TRBV20-1	TGCAGCTACCCTTGGGACTATGGCTACACCTTC	CSYPWDYGYTF
NA	TRBD1	13	TRBJ2-5	TRBV7-9	TGTGCCAGCAGCATAGACAGGGAAGAGACCCAGTACTTC	CASSIDREETQYF
once	TRBD1	13	TRBJ1-2	TRBV10-3	TGTGCCACCATCCGGGACAGTAACTATGGCTACACCTTC	CATIRDSNYGYTF
few	TRBD1	14	TRBJ1-2	TRBV25-1	TGTGCCAGCAGTATCGCCGGGACAGGGACCGGCTACACCTTC	CASSIAGTGTGYTF
NA	NA	13	TRBJ1-6	TRBV7-2	TGTGCCAGCAGCGCAGGCGATAATTCACCCCTCCACTTT	CASSAGDNSPLHF
NA	NA	15	TRBJ2-7	TRBV25-1	TGTGCCAGCAGTGATTCTGGACAGTTAGGCCACGAGCAGTACTTC	CASSDSGQLGHEQYF
NA	TRBD1	14	TRBJ1-1	TRBV20-1	TGCAGTGCGGATGGGGACAGGGTGAACACTGAAGCTTTCTTT	CSADGDRVNTEAFF
NA	NA	18	TRBJ1-4	TRBV25-1	TGTGCCAGCAGCTTAGTCATCGTAGTCGACCAGGGTCATGAAAAACTGTTTTTT	CASSLVIVVDQGHEKLFF
NA	TRBD2	14	TRBJ2-1	TRBV12-3/TRBV12-4	TGTGCCAGCAGTTTTGGCGGGAGGGTTGGTGAGCAGTCCTTC	CASSFGGRVGEQSF
NA	NA	15	TRBJ2-2	TRBV7-9	TGTGCCAGCAGCTTACACGGACCGAACACCGGGGAGCTGTTTTTT	CASSLHGPNTGELFF
NA	NA	10	TRBJ1-1	TRBV2	TGTGCCAGCAGGGGGGGCGAAGCTTTCTTT	CASRGGEAFF
NA	TRBD2	13	TRBJ2-5	TRBV19	TGTGCCAGTAGGGAGCGGGAGTGGGAGACCCAGTACTTC	CASREREWETQYF
NA	NA	14	TRBJ1-2	TRBV5-4	TGTGCCAGCAGCTTGTCAGGTACAATCTATGGCTACACCTTC	CASSLSGTIYGYTF
NA	NA	16	TRBJ1-5	TRBV7-8	TGTGCCAGCAGCGCTAAAGGGAGGTATAGCAATCAGCCCCAGCATTTT	CASSAKGRYSNQPQHF
NA	TRBD1	16	TRBJ2-1	TRBV11-2	TGTGCCAGCAGCTCCAGGTCGGGACAGGGGTTGAATGAGCAGTTCTTC	CASSSRSGQGLNEQFF
NA	NA	15	TRBJ2-4	TRBV11-2	TGTGCCAGCAGCTTAGGGGATCCAGGGGTGGACATTCAGTACTTC	CASSLGDPGVDIQYF
NA	NA	12	TRBJ1-4	TRBV29-1	TGCAGCGTTGGCAGGGTTGGTGAAAAACTGTTTTTT	CSVGRVGEKLFF
few	NA	14	TRBJ2-3	TRBV2	TGTGCCAGCAGTGTCTGGACGGGCACAGATACGCAGTATTTT	CASSVWTGTDTQYF
NA	TRBD2	15	TRBJ2-3	TRBV29-1	TGCAGCGTAGACGGACTAGCGGGAGAGGCAGATACGCAGTATTTT	CSVDGLAGEADTQYF
many	NA	13	TRBJ1-3	TRBV9	TGTGCCAGCAGCTCCCCGGTGGGGGGGCGACCAAATTTT	CASSSPVGGRPNF
NA	TRBD1	15	TRBJ1-1	TRBV5-1	TGCGCCAGCCGCCGGGGACAGGGGTGGAACACTGAAGCTTTCTTT	CASRRGQGWNTEAFF
few	NA	15	TRBJ1-6	TRBV15	TGTGCCACCAGCAGAATAGTACAGGGCAAATCACCCCTCCACTTT	CATSRIVQGKSPLHF
NA	NA	15	TRBJ1-6	TRBV10-3	TGTGCCATCAGTGTTGGAGGGGGCTATAATTCACCCCTCCACTTT	CAISVGGGYNSPLHF
NA	NA	10	TRBJ2-3	TRBV2	TGTGCCAGTTTAACAGATACGCAGTATTTT	CASLTDTQYF
few	NA	11	TRBJ2-1	TRBV30	TGTGCCTGGAACGAGAACAATGAGCAGTTCTTC	CAWNENNEQFF
many	NA	13	TRBJ2-7	TRBV6-5	TGTGCCAGCAGTTACTCCAGGGTGTACGAGCAGTACTTC	CASSYSRVYEQYF
NA	TRBD2	16	TRBJ2-7	TRBV12-3/TRBV12-4	TGTGCCAGCACCCTCACCACTAGCGGGAGTTTGGGCGAGCAGTACTTC	CASTLTTSGSLGEQYF
NA	NA	14	TRBJ2-3	TRBV19	TGTGCCAGTACTCAGGGGTGGGCCACAGATACGCAGTATTTT	CASTQGWATDTQYF
NA	TRBD1	17	TRBJ1-2	TRBV11-1	TGTGCCAGCAGCCCTAACCGGGACAGGGGAGAAGACTATGGCTACACCTTC	CASSPNRDRGEDYGYTF